This paragraph covers one TCR beta chain sequence. Its antigen is unidentified. Libraries were prepared by immunoSEQ multiplex PCR; TCRdb keeps only in-frame clonotypes and omits some of them. The data show fewer than 120,000 clones, with approximately 94% seen just once and roughly 3.1% held by the top ten. V was pared by 5 bases and J by 6 bases, with 4 bases of the junction left unmatched. The CDR3 runs to 14 residues. Germline values: CDR1 ENHRY, CDR2 SYGVKD. These data come from a study of T cell responses to AZD1222 COVID-19 vaccine. Notes on the study in general: Dominant CD4 TCR responses targeted spike regions 160-218 and 743-854.

This sequence was found in an adult who received the AZD1222 COVID-19 vaccine. The sample in question was peripheral blood, obtained 28 days after the second AZD1222 dose. The V gene is TRBV10-3, the J gene TRBJ2-2; 9 bases map to TRBD1. The chain's CDR3 is CAISSGTGPGELFF. Written as DNA, the CDR3 is TGTGCCATCAGTTCCGGGACAGGGCCCGGGGAGCTGTTTTTT.